These 27 T cell receptor beta chains originate from one sample sequenced in a study of cytomegalovirus exposure and HLA in healthy donors. This table comes from immunoSEQ multiplex PCR, and its TCRdb copy is limited to in-frame clones, with some not included. Among roughly 350,000 clones listed, approximately 90% were seen once. The sequencing sample was made of PBMCs. The source of these receptors is a young woman in good health and CMV-seronegative.

The chain links TRBV19 to TRBJ2-5; TRBD1 might be the D (5 bases). V gave up 3 bases and J gave up 5 bases, with 22 bases separating them. The CDR3 covers 17 residues. CDR1 and CDR2 from the germline V gene are LNHDA and SQIVND (reference sequence). CDR3 sequence reads: CASSIWSQQGVWETQYF. The CDR3 coding sequence is TGTGCCAGTAGTATTTGGTCCCAGCAGGGTGTGTGGGAGACCCAGTACTTC.

V gene TRBV6-5 combines with J gene TRBJ1-1; the D is unclear. The CDR3 has 13 residues. Germline V gene sequence: CDR1 MNHEY, CDR2 SVGAGI. Trimming left V 6 bases short and J 4 bases short, with 12 bases between. The CDR3 DNA reads as TGTGCCAGCAGCCCTGCCGCGTCCACTGAAGCTTTCTTT. Translated: CASSPAASTEAFF.

The V and J genes are TRBV6-5 and TRBJ1-4, with 8 bases fitting TRBD1. J lost 7 bases, V lost 4 bases, and 5 bases had no gene match. The CDR3 runs 14 residues. CDR1 is MNHEY and CDR2 is SVGAGI in the germline V gene. The CDR3 DNA reads as TGTGCCAGCAGTTGGCAGGGGGCGCGTGAAAAACTGTTTTTT. It yields the protein CASSWQGAREKLFF.

The V call is TRBV28, the J call TRBJ2-7, with 10 bases lining up with TRBD1. From germline, CDR1 is MDHEN and CDR2 SYDVKM. The V gene end was trimmed by 5 bases and the J gene end by 5 bases; junction bases not matched to a gene: 6. CDR3 length equals 14 residues. The CDR3 region has the DNA TGTGCCAGCAGTCCGGGACAGGGGAGCAACGAGCAGTACTTC. As protein: CASSPGQGSNEQYF.

The chain has TRBV29-1 and TRBJ2-1; 8 nucleotides agree with TRBD2. The CDR3 consists of 15 residues. V lost 0 bases to trimming and J lost 8 bases; unmatched junction nucleotides: 9. The germline V gene has CDR1 SQVTM and CDR2 ANQGSEA. Here the CDR3 DNA reads TGCAGCGTTGAAGATGGAGGGACTAGTGGTTATGAGCAGTTCTTC. This encodes CSVEDGGTSGYEQFF.

The chain couples TRBV29-1 to TRBJ2-7, with 9 bases fitting TRBD2. Trimming cost V 5 bases and J 3 bases; bases outside gene matches: 5. Per the germline V gene, CDR1 is SQVTM and CDR2 is ANQGSEA. The length of the CDR3 is 13 residues. This CDR3 reads CSVLAGSVYEQYF. In DNA, the CDR3 is TGCAGCGTTCTAGCGGGATCGGTCTACGAGCAGTACTTC.

This sequence joins TRBV27 and TRBJ1-5; the match to TRBD1 covers 7 bases. This CDR3 is 16 amino acids long. The V segment lost 5 bases and the J segment 0 bases; nucleotides outside the gene matches: 7. Per the germline V gene, CDR1 is MNHEY and CDR2 is SMNVEV (reference sequence). This chain's CDR3 is CASSPGTAYSNQPQHF. In DNA, the CDR3 is TGTGCCAGCAGTCCGGGGACAGCTTATAGCAATCAGCCCCAGCATTTT.

The chain recombines TRBV6-6 with TRBJ1-5; 9 bases align to TRBD1. This CDR3 contains 14 residues. Germline V CDR1 and CDR2: MNHNY, SVGAGI (reference sequence). The V and J ends lost 4 bases and 7 bases, in that order; junction bases with no gene match: 5. As DNA, the CDR3 is TGTGCCAGCAGTTGGGACAGGGAAGGCCAGCCCCAGCATTTT. It codes for CASSWDREGQPQHF.

The chain combines TRBV28 with TRBJ1-2; D gene ambiguous. This CDR3 is built from 12 residues. Germline loops: CDR1 MDHEN, CDR2 SYDVKM. Trimming took 6 bases from V and 2 from J, leaving 7 bases between them. This CDR3 reads CASSTVNYGYTF. DNA of the CDR3: TGTGCCAGCAGCACGGTCAACTATGGCTACACCTTC.

This clone was recorded a few times. This chain joins TRBV6-5 and TRBJ1-1, with unresolved D. Germline CDR1 is MNHEY and CDR2 is SVGAGI. V shed 6 bases and J shed 11 bases, with 13 bases lying between them. The CDR3 length is 11 residues. CDR3 sequence (DNA): TGTGCCAGCAGCCCCGGTTCGGGGGCTTTCTTT. It yields the protein CASSPGSGAFF.

The rearrangement uses TRBV7-9 and TRBJ2-7; 12 positions agree with TRBD1. This CDR3 region has 15 residues. V lost 5 bases to trimming and J lost 5 bases; unmatched junction nucleotides: 7. Per the germline V gene, CDR1 is SEHNR and CDR2 is FQNEAQ (reference sequence). CDR3 in amino acids: CASSARGQGADEQYF. CDR3 nucleotide sequence: TGTGCCAGCAGCGCCAGGGGACAGGGGGCCGACGAGCAGTACTTC.

The rearrangement joins TRBV2 to TRBJ1-2; TRBD1 matches 7 bases. The CDR3 has 14 amino acids. CDR1 and CDR2 from the germline V gene are SNHLY and FYNNEI. V was clipped by 8 bases and J by 4 bases; unmatched bases: 10. The DNA for the CDR3 is TGTGCCAGCCGCGGCGGAGGGGGCGGCTATGGCTACACCTTC. This sequence encodes CASRGGGGGYGYTF.

The CDR3 sequence: CASSEIGVGETQYF. The CDR3 DNA reads as TGTGCCAGCAGTGAAATCGGGGTCGGGGAGACCCAGTACTTC. The genes are TRBV6-1 and TRBJ2-5; perhaps TRBD2 as D (5 bases). CDR3 size: 14 residues. Trimming removed 2 bases from V and 5 bases from J, with 12 bases in between. Germline-derived CDR1 and CDR2 are MNHNS and SASEGT.

The chain joins TRBV5-6 to TRBJ2-1, with D maybe TRBD2 (5 bases). CDR1 and CDR2 from the germline V gene are SGHDT and YYEEEE. V lost 3 bases and J 9 bases, leaving 7 bases between the germline ends. The CDR3 covers 11 residues. The DNA for the CDR3 is TGTGCCAGCAGCTCGGACTTTGAGCAGTTCTTC. Translation gives CASSSDFEQFF.

The chain is built from TRBV11-2 and TRBJ2-7, with TRBD1 as a possible D gene (7 bases). Looked up from germline, CDR1 is SGHAT and CDR2 is FQNNGV. The V end was cut by 5 bases, the J end by 4 bases, with 15 bases between. This CDR3 is 14 amino acids long. The CDR3 coding sequence is TGTGCCAGCAGCCTGCGCGGGACAGAATACGAGCAGTACTTC. It specifies CASSLRGTEYEQYF.

Only a few counts were recorded for this clone. This chain's CDR3 is CASNWRDEKLFF. In nucleotides, the CDR3 is TGTGCCAGCAATTGGAGGGATGAAAAACTGTTTTTT. The rearrangement links TRBV2 to TRBJ1-4, with D uncertain. V lost 7 bases and J lost 6, with 9 bases in between. Germline CDR1 reads SNHLY; CDR2 reads FYNNEI. The CDR3 is made up of 12 amino acids.

V usage is TRBV12-5 and J usage is TRBJ2-3, with 9 bases lining up with TRBD1. The V gene's germline CDR1 is LGHNT and CDR2 FRNRAP. V trimming: 1 base; J trimming: 6 bases; junction bases outside the gene matches: 5. This CDR3 is built from 15 residues. In nucleotides, the CDR3 is TGTGCTAGTGGTTTGGGACAGGGGGTCGACGATACGCAGTATTTT. Protein: CASGLGQGVDDTQYF.

The V gene is TRBV11-2, the J gene TRBJ2-7; D is ambiguous. CDR1 is SGHAT, CDR2 FQNNGV, per germline. Trimming left V 5 bases short and J 0 bases short, with 20 bases between. CDR3 length equals 17 residues. The CDR3 sequence is CASSGSDGRPSSYEQYF. The CDR3 nucleotides are TGTGCCAGCAGCGGCAGCGACGGCCGACCAAGCTCCTACGAGCAGTACTTC.

The gene calls are TRBV9 and TRBJ2-2; D gene unclear. The germline gives CDR1 SGDLS, CDR2 YYNGEE. Trimming cost V 4 bases and J 6 bases, with 16 bases left between them. The CDR3 consists of 15 residues. In DNA, the CDR3 is TGTGCCAGCAGCCCAACGCCTATTACCGCCGGGGAGCTGTTTTTT. Translating it yields CASSPTPITAGELFF.

This clone occurred a few times. V usage is TRBV2 and J usage is TRBJ2-5; D is perhaps TRBD1 (6 bases). Germline CDR1 is SNHLY and CDR2 is FYNNEI. Trimming left V 0 bases short and J 5 bases short, with 13 bases between. The length of the CDR3 is 15 residues. The DNA for the CDR3 is TGTGCCAGCAGTGAAGCGGAAACAGGGAGTGAGACCCAGTACTTC. It specifies CASSEAETGSETQYF.

This chain connects TRBV18 to TRBJ1-5; D call uncertain. The germline CDR1 and CDR2 sequences are KGHSH and LQKENI. With 5 bases removed from V and 4 bases from J, the gap between germline ends came to 12 bases. The CDR3 runs 14 residues. CDR3 nucleotides: TGTGCCAGCTCAGGGCAGACGGAAAATCAGCCCCAGCATTTT. It yields the protein CASSGQTENQPQHF.

This clone was seen a few times. V is TRBV5-1 and J is TRBJ2-7; D is ambiguous. The ends were cut back, 0 bases at V and 7 bases at J, with 11 bases in the middle. Germline CDR1 and CDR2: SGHRS and YFSETQ. The CDR3 runs to 13 residues. CDR3 region: CASSLGQAREQYF. In nucleotides, the CDR3 is TGCGCCAGCAGCTTGGGGCAGGCCCGGGAGCAGTACTTC. Using reference TRBV5-1 and TRBJ2-7 for the parts outside the CDR3, the full variable domain is KAGVTQTPRYLIKTRGQQVTLSCSPISGHRSVSWYQQTPGQGLQFLFEYFSETQRNKGNFPGRFSGRQFSNSRSEMNVSTLELGDSALYLCASSLGQAREQYFGPGTRLTVT.

The rearrangement links TRBV28 to TRBJ2-3; 7 bases map to TRBD2. CDR1 and CDR2 from the germline V gene are MDHEN and SYDVKM. V shed 9 bases, J shed 4 bases, and the junction held 7 bases outside the gene matches. CDR3 length equals 13 residues. The DNA of the CDR3 is TGTGCCAGTGTGCGCGGGAGTTCAGATACGCAGTATTTT. The encoded protein is CASVRGSSDTQYF.

This clone was recorded once. The same CDR3 also results from other DNA sequences found in this sample. The chain has TRBV28 and TRBJ1-4; D unclear. This CDR3 is built from 14 residues. V was pared by 4 bases and J by 7 bases, with 13 bases between. Germline V gene lookup returns CDR1 MDHEN and CDR2 SYDVKM. CDR3 loop: CASSSTGGGEKLFF. Written as DNA, the CDR3 is TGTGCCAGCAGTTCGACGGGAGGTGGTGAAAAACTGTTTTTT. The whole variable domain, remainder taken from reference TRBV28 and TRBJ1-4, is DVKVTQSSRYLVKRTGEKVFLECVQDMDHENMFWYRQDPGLGLRLIYFSYDVKMKEKGDIPEGYSVSREKKERFSLILESASTNQTSMYLCASSSTGGGEKLFFGSGTQLSVL.

The chain couples TRBV7-9 to TRBJ1-2; TRBD1 might be the D (6 bases). The germline CDR1 and CDR2 sequences are SEHNR and FQNEAQ (reference sequence). The CDR3 sequence is 14 residues long. The germline V and J ends were trimmed by 0 bases and 4 bases, with 9 bases remaining between them. This chain's CDR3 is CASSLAPGVYGYTF. Here the CDR3 DNA reads TGTGCCAGCAGCTTAGCACCAGGGGTCTATGGCTACACCTTC.

The rearrangement links TRBV30 to TRBJ2-1; a possible D gene is TRBD2 (5 bases). The CDR3 consists of 15 residues. From germline, CDR1 is GTSNPN and CDR2 SVGIG (reference sequence). V was shortened by 0 bases and J by 3 bases, with 12 bases between the two germline ends. The CDR3 region has the DNA TGTGCCTGGAGTGTACGCGGGCAGAGCTACAATGAGCAGTTCTTC. The encoded protein is CAWSVRGQSYNEQFF. The full variable domain, its missing parts supplied by reference TRBV30 and TRBJ2-1, is SQTIHQWPATLVQPVGSPLSLECTVEGTSNPNLYWYRQAAGRGLQLLFYSVGIGQISSEVPQNLSASRPQDRQFILSSKKLLLSDSGFYLCAWSVRGQSYNEQFFGPGTRLTVL.

This chain connects TRBV19 to TRBJ1-1; D is possibly TRBD1 (5 bases). The CDR3 contains 13 residues. Germline CDR1 and CDR2: LNHDA and SQIVND (reference sequence). With 4 bases removed from V and 9 bases from J, the gap between germline ends came to 15 bases. The CDR3 is CASSTDTLFQAFF. DNA for the CDR3: TGTGCCAGTAGTACGGACACCTTATTCCAAGCTTTCTTT.